Listed below are T cell receptor beta chains from one sample, sequenced in a study of regulatory T cells in long-lasting Graves disease. Using its own MiXCR run on the multiplex PCR reads, TCRdb lists one record per CDR3 protein. The data hold about 450,000 distinct CDR3 sequences, with 11% to 15% observed a single time. These data were also reused for a study on T cells in Graves' hyperthyroidism and ophthalmopathy.

Sequenced material: peripheral blood mononuclear cells (PBMCs), taken at new diagnosis, from a patient treated with antithyroid drugs. The receptor source for this set is a woman aged 50 to 65 with Graves disease. CDR3s include the opening cysteine and the closing phenylalanine or tryptophan. The order of the fields is CDR3 DNA, CDR3 protein, V gene, J gene, D gene, clone size. A D gene is named only where the DNA matches it firmly. Size is omitted from some rows. Given values are once, few, many or a class for expanded clones.

CDR3 DNA: TGTGCCAGCAGATCTCCGGGACAGGGCCACCTTAACTATGGCTACACCTTC
CDR3 protein: CASRSPGQGHLNYGYTF
V gene: TRBV28
J gene: TRBJ1-2
D gene: TRBD1
clone size: many

CDR3 DNA: TGTGCCAGCAGCCCGGGACAGGGAGGGCACGAGCAGTACTTC
CDR3 protein: CASSPGQGGHEQYF
V gene: TRBV28
J gene: TRBJ2-7
D gene: TRBD1
clone size: many

CDR3 DNA: -
CDR3 protein: CASSFYICSAPLAGGMHNEQFF
V gene: TRBV11-1
J gene: TRBJ2-1
D gene: -
clone size: -

CDR3 DNA: TGCGCCAGCAGCTTGGCCGGAGGGGAAGAGACCCAGTACTTC
CDR3 protein: CASSLAGGEETQYF
V gene: TRBV5-1
J gene: TRBJ2-5
D gene: -
clone size: many

CDR3 DNA: TGCAGCGCTATCTGCGGAGGGAGTGAGACCCAGTACTTC
CDR3 protein: CSAICGGSETQYF
V gene: TRBV29-1
J gene: TRBJ2-5
D gene: -
clone size: many

CDR3 DNA: TGCGCCAGCAGCGTCGGGACTAGCGACAGCTACGAGCAGTACTTC
CDR3 protein: CASSVGTSDSYEQYF
V gene: TRBV5-1
J gene: TRBJ2-7
D gene: TRBD2
clone size: -

CDR3 DNA: TGTGCCATCAGTGAGTCGAGAGGGTACGAGCAGTACTTC
CDR3 protein: CAISESRGYEQYF
V gene: TRBV10-3
J gene: TRBJ2-7
D gene: -
clone size: many

CDR3 DNA: TGTGCCAGCAGTTTATTGAGTTTTCGGGGCTTCGGGGCCAACGTCCTGACTTTC
CDR3 protein: CASSLLSFRGFGANVLTF
V gene: TRBV28
J gene: TRBJ2-6
D gene: -
clone size: -

CDR3 DNA: TGTGCCACCGAAGGGACAGGCCAATACAATGAGCAGTTCTTC
CDR3 protein: CATEGTGQYNEQFF
V gene: TRBV24-1
J gene: TRBJ2-1
D gene: TRBD1
clone size: many

CDR3 DNA: TGCAGCGCCCAGGGACAGTTACAAGAGACCCAGTACTTC
CDR3 protein: CSAQGQLQETQYF
V gene: TRBV29-1
J gene: TRBJ2-5
D gene: TRBD1
clone size: many

CDR3 DNA: TGTGCCAGCAGAAATACAAGGAGTGCCCAGTACTTC
CDR3 protein: CASRNTRSAQYF
V gene: TRBV27
J gene: TRBJ2-5
D gene: -
clone size: many

CDR3 DNA: TGTGCCAGCAGTTGGGCTAGCGGGAGCGAGCAGTACTTC
CDR3 protein: CASSWASGSEQYF
V gene: TRBV6-5
J gene: TRBJ2-7
D gene: TRBD2
clone size: few

CDR3 DNA: TGTGCCAGCAGCTTTTTTTTGACCCGTCCGGGACAACACTCCTACGAGCAGTACTTC
CDR3 protein: CASSFFLTRPGQHSYEQYF
V gene: TRBV7-8
J gene: TRBJ2-7
D gene: -
clone size: many

CDR3 DNA: TGTGCCAGCAGTCCCCCCGGGGGCGGGAACACTGAAGCTTTCTTT
CDR3 protein: CASSPPGGGNTEAFF
V gene: TRBV28
J gene: TRBJ1-1
D gene: -
clone size: many

CDR3 DNA: TGCAGCGTCAACAGGGGGTACAGGGAGACCCAGTACTTC
CDR3 protein: CSVNRGYRETQYF
V gene: TRBV29-1
J gene: TRBJ2-5
D gene: TRBD1
clone size: -

CDR3 DNA: TGTGCCAGTAAGCAGAGGACAACCTACGAGCAGTACTTC
CDR3 protein: CASKQRTTYEQYF
V gene: TRBV28
J gene: TRBJ2-7
D gene: -
clone size: many

CDR3 DNA: TGTGCCATCAAACCGGGACAGGTTTACAATGAGCAGTTCTTC
CDR3 protein: CAIKPGQVYNEQFF
V gene: TRBV6-1
J gene: TRBJ2-1
D gene: TRBD1
clone size: many

CDR3 DNA: TGTGCCAGCAGCTCCGGGACAGATCCTCCCTCCTACAATGAGCAGTTCTTC
CDR3 protein: CASSSGTDPPSYNEQFF
V gene: TRBV7-9
J gene: TRBJ2-1
D gene: TRBD1
clone size: many

CDR3 DNA: TGTGCCAGCAGTCTAGGACAGGGGGCTTTCACTGAAGCTTTCTTT
CDR3 protein: CASSLGQGAFTEAFF
V gene: TRBV12-3/TRBV12-4
J gene: TRBJ1-1
D gene: TRBD1
clone size: many

CDR3 DNA: TGTGCCAGTAGTCCGATACAGGGTAAGGGCACTGAAGCTTTCTTT
CDR3 protein: CASSPIQGKGTEAFF
V gene: TRBV19
J gene: TRBJ1-1
D gene: -
clone size: few

CDR3 DNA: TGTGCCAGCAGTCCAGGGGGGAGAAATGAAAAACTGTTTTTT
CDR3 protein: CASSPGGRNEKLFF
V gene: TRBV28
J gene: TRBJ1-4
D gene: TRBD1
clone size: few

CDR3 DNA: TGCAGTGCTAATGCGCGAGGGGGTATGAACGAGCAGTACTTC
CDR3 protein: CSANARGGMNEQYF
V gene: TRBV20-1
J gene: TRBJ2-7
D gene: -
clone size: many

CDR3 DNA: TGCGCCAGCAGCTTGGAAGACAGGGCAGAGACCCAGTACTTC
CDR3 protein: CASSLEDRAETQYF
V gene: TRBV5-1
J gene: TRBJ2-5
D gene: TRBD1
clone size: many

CDR3 DNA: TGTGCCATCAGTGAGTCCGGCAGGGGGGGGGACGAGCAGTACTTC
CDR3 protein: CAISESGRGGDEQYF
V gene: TRBV10-3
J gene: TRBJ2-7
D gene: -
clone size: many

CDR3 DNA: TGTGCCAGCAGTTTCATTCTGGACAGGGTCAACGAGCAGTACTTC
CDR3 protein: CASSFILDRVNEQYF
V gene: TRBV28
J gene: TRBJ2-7
D gene: TRBD1
clone size: many

CDR3 DNA: TGTGCCAGCACCCTCAACAGGGTTCCAACTGGGGCCAACGTCCTGACTTTC
CDR3 protein: CASTLNRVPTGANVLTF
V gene: TRBV5-6
J gene: TRBJ2-6
D gene: -
clone size: few

CDR3 DNA: TGTGCCAGCAGTGGGGTACAGGGTTTACCCGAGCAGTACTTC
CDR3 protein: CASSGVQGLPEQYF
V gene: TRBV2
J gene: TRBJ2-7
D gene: -
clone size: many